This is a list of T cell receptor beta chains from one sample in a study of human T cells and chemical hapten exposure. Using its own MiXCR run on the RACE reads, TCRdb lists one record per CDR3 protein. The repertoire holds under 200,000 distinct CDR3 sequences, roughly 30% seen once, with 2.5% to 3.5% in the top ten. The sample in question was whole blood, obtained in connection with sensitization to the hapten diphenylcyclopropenone (DPC). These receptors were obtained from a woman between 25 and 40 years old with alopecia areata. Some clones in this sample may be carry-over from other donors' samples. CDR3s include the opening cysteine and the closing phenylalanine or tryptophan. D genes are given only for firm matches. The size of a clone is reported for some rows only, either as once, few or many, or as a class for expanded clones.

d_gene: TRBD1; j_gene: TRBJ1-5; v_gene: TRBV20-1; abundance: many; CDR3nt: TGCAGTGCTGAGGGACAGGGGGACAATCAGCCCCAGCATTTT; CDR3aa: CSAEGQGDNQPQHF
d_gene: TRBD2; j_gene: TRBJ2-2; v_gene: TRBV3-1; abundance: .; CDR3nt: TGTGCCAGCAGCCAAGAGGGACTAGCGGGGAACACCGGGGAGCTGTTTTTT; CDR3aa: CASSQEGLAGNTGELFF
d_gene: TRBD1; j_gene: TRBJ1-5; v_gene: TRBV7-2; abundance: few; CDR3nt: TGTGCCAGCAGCTTCGTGGACAGGGGAAGGAATCAGCCCCAGCATTTT; CDR3aa: CASSFVDRGRNQPQHF
d_gene: TRBD1; j_gene: TRBJ1-2; v_gene: TRBV28; abundance: few; CDR3nt: TGTGCCAGCAGTCCCAGGACAGGGCGCCGCTATGGCTACACCTTC; CDR3aa: CASSPRTGRRYGYTF
d_gene: .; j_gene: TRBJ1-1; v_gene: TRBV2; abundance: .; CDR3nt: TGTGCCAGCAGTGAAAATATTCCTATAAGAACCACTGAAGCTTTCTTT; CDR3aa: CASSENIPIRTTEAFF
d_gene: TRBD1; j_gene: TRBJ1-1; v_gene: TRBV29-1; abundance: .; CDR3nt: TGCAGCGGCAACAGGGGGTCGAACACTGAAGCTTTCTTT; CDR3aa: CSGNRGSNTEAFF
d_gene: .; j_gene: TRBJ1-5; v_gene: TRBV12-5; abundance: few; CDR3nt: TGTGCTAGTGGTTTGGATTTGGGACCGTACAGCAATCAGCCCCAGCATTTT; CDR3aa: CASGLDLGPYSNQPQHF
d_gene: .; j_gene: TRBJ2-7; v_gene: TRBV28; abundance: .; CDR3nt: TGTGCCAGCAGTTCGCCCAGGGGCGACTTTTACTCCTACGAGCAGTACTTC; CDR3aa: CASSSPRGDFYSYEQYF
d_gene: .; j_gene: TRBJ1-6; v_gene: TRBV10-3; abundance: .; CDR3nt: TGTGCCATCAGTGAACCGGGCACAGTATCCCTCCACTTT; CDR3aa: CAISEPGTVSLHF
d_gene: .; j_gene: TRBJ2-3; v_gene: TRBV21-1; abundance: .; CDR3nt: TGTGCCAGCAGCACTCCTGGAGAAGCTCCAGATACGCAGTATTTT; CDR3aa: CASSTPGEAPDTQYF
d_gene: .; j_gene: TRBJ2-1; v_gene: TRBV7-9; abundance: few; CDR3nt: TGTGCCTCGGGACTGGCCCGTCTCAATGAGCAGTTCTTC; CDR3aa: CASGLARLNEQFF
d_gene: .; j_gene: TRBJ1-1; v_gene: TRBV7-3; abundance: .; CDR3nt: TGTGCCAGCAGCTTAGCCAGAAACACTGAAGCTTTCTTT; CDR3aa: CASSLARNTEAFF
d_gene: .; j_gene: TRBJ2-2; v_gene: TRBV10-3; abundance: .; CDR3nt: TGTGCCATCAGTGAGTCGGAAGTCGGGGAGCTGTTTTTT; CDR3aa: CAISESEVGELFF
d_gene: .; j_gene: TRBJ2-7; v_gene: TRBV7-2; abundance: .; CDR3nt: TGTGCCAGCAGCTTAATCACTTGGGAGCAGTACTTC; CDR3aa: CASSLITWEQYF
d_gene: TRBD2; j_gene: TRBJ2-7; v_gene: TRBV9; abundance: few; CDR3nt: TGTGCCAGCAATAGCGGGACCGGCGAGCAGTACTTC; CDR3aa: CASNSGTGEQYF
d_gene: TRBD2; j_gene: TRBJ2-7; v_gene: TRBV5-1; abundance: .; CDR3nt: TGCGCCAGCAGCTCAGCGGGGTTCCCCTACGAGCAGTACTTC; CDR3aa: CASSSAGFPYEQYF
d_gene: .; j_gene: TRBJ1-1; v_gene: TRBV28; abundance: .; CDR3nt: TGTGCCAGCAGTTCCCTTTATACTGAAGCTTTCTTT; CDR3aa: CASSSLYTEAFF
d_gene: TRBD2; j_gene: TRBJ2-3; v_gene: TRBV27; abundance: few; CDR3nt: TGTGCCAGCAGTTCACGACTAGCGGGGGGTGCCGGTACGCAGTATTTT; CDR3aa: CASSSRLAGGAGTQYF
d_gene: .; j_gene: TRBJ2-1; v_gene: TRBV28; abundance: few; CDR3nt: TGTGCCAGCAGTTTTTACACTAGCATAAACAATGAGCAGTTCTTC; CDR3aa: CASSFYTSINNEQFF
d_gene: TRBD2; j_gene: TRBJ2-2; v_gene: TRBV5-1; abundance: few; CDR3nt: TGCGCCAGCAGCTTGCTGCTAGCGGGAGGTACCGGGGAGCTGTTTTTT; CDR3aa: CASSLLLAGGTGELFF
d_gene: TRBD2; j_gene: TRBJ2-3; v_gene: TRBV20-1; abundance: few; CDR3nt: TGCAGTGCGAGTGCGTTCGCTAGCGGGAGTCAAGATACGCAGTATTTT; CDR3aa: CSASAFASGSQDTQYF
d_gene: .; j_gene: TRBJ1-6; v_gene: TRBV7-2; abundance: .; CDR3nt: TGTGCCAGCCAGGGACAATCGTCTTCACCCCTCCACTTT; CDR3aa: CASQGQSSSPLHF
d_gene: TRBD2; j_gene: TRBJ2-3; v_gene: TRBV10-3; abundance: .; CDR3nt: TGTGCCATCAGTACGCTAGCGGGGGCCCTCACAGATACGCAGTATTTT; CDR3aa: CAISTLAGALTDTQYF
d_gene: .; j_gene: TRBJ2-2; v_gene: TRBV28; abundance: .; CDR3nt: TGTGCCAGCAGTTTATCTGGGATGATAACCGGGGAGCTGTTTTTT; CDR3aa: CASSLSGMITGELFF
d_gene: TRBD2; j_gene: TRBJ2-7; v_gene: TRBV20-1; abundance: .; CDR3nt: TGCAGTGCTGACATAGGACTAGCGACCGAGCAGTACTTC; CDR3aa: CSADIGLATEQYF
d_gene: TRBD2; j_gene: TRBJ2-3; v_gene: TRBV14; abundance: .; CDR3nt: TGTGCCAGCAGCCAAGATTGGGCTAGCGGACCCACAGATACGCAGTATTTT; CDR3aa: CASSQDWASGPTDTQYF
d_gene: .; j_gene: TRBJ2-7; v_gene: TRBV28; abundance: few; CDR3nt: TGTGCCAGCAGTCCTACAGGGTTCTCCTACGAGCAGTACTTC; CDR3aa: CASSPTGFSYEQYF
d_gene: .; j_gene: TRBJ2-5; v_gene: TRBV25-1; abundance: .; CDR3nt: TGTGCCAGCAGTGACTCAGGCGAACAAGAGACCCAGTACTTC; CDR3aa: CASSDSGEQETQYF
d_gene: TRBD2; j_gene: TRBJ2-1; v_gene: TRBV10-3; abundance: .; CDR3nt: TGTGCCACCGGCCGGGGGGGGCGAGGCAATGAGCAGTTCTTC; CDR3aa: CATGRGGRGNEQFF
d_gene: .; j_gene: TRBJ1-5; v_gene: TRBV28; abundance: few; CDR3nt: TGTGCCAGCAGGGACGGAGGGGCCCGCAATCAGCCCCAGCATTTT; CDR3aa: CASRDGGARNQPQHF
d_gene: .; j_gene: TRBJ1-1; v_gene: TRBV12-3/TRBV12-4; abundance: many; CDR3nt: TGTGCCAGCAGTTTTGGAACAGGGAAGACTGAAGCTTTCTTT; CDR3aa: CASSFGTGKTEAFF
d_gene: TRBD1; j_gene: TRBJ1-4; v_gene: TRBV29-1; abundance: .; CDR3nt: TGCAGCGTTGAAGTCCAGGGGGGTGAAAAAAAACTGTTTTTT; CDR3aa: CSVEVQGGEKKLFF
d_gene: TRBD2; j_gene: TRBJ2-7; v_gene: TRBV27; abundance: .; CDR3nt: TGTGCCAGCAGTTTGCGGGGGAGGGCCTACGAGCAGTACTTC; CDR3aa: CASSLRGRAYEQYF
d_gene: TRBD1; j_gene: TRBJ2-6; v_gene: TRBV2; abundance: .; CDR3nt: TGTGCCAGCAGTTCGTCCGGGACAGGGCGCTCTGGGGCCAACGTCCTGACTTTC; CDR3aa: CASSSSGTGRSGANVLTF
d_gene: TRBD1; j_gene: TRBJ2-7; v_gene: TRBV28; abundance: few; CDR3nt: TGTGCCAGCAGTTTAGGCGGCAGTGGACAGGGGGAGCAGTACTTC; CDR3aa: CASSLGGSGQGEQYF
d_gene: .; j_gene: TRBJ2-2; v_gene: TRBV7-8; abundance: few; CDR3nt: TGTGCCAGCGGAGCGGGCGGGGAGCTGTTTTTT; CDR3aa: CASGAGGELFF
d_gene: TRBD2; j_gene: TRBJ2-2; v_gene: TRBV27; abundance: many; CDR3nt: TGTGCCAGCAGATCTCTAGCGGGGGGCCCCGGGGAGCTGTTTTTT; CDR3aa: CASRSLAGGPGELFF
d_gene: TRBD2; j_gene: TRBJ2-1; v_gene: TRBV11-2; abundance: few; CDR3nt: TGTGCCAGCAGCTCCCGAATCCGACTAGCGGGAGGACGCGGTAGCAATGAGCAGTTCTTC; CDR3aa: CASSSRIRLAGGRGSNEQFF
d_gene: .; j_gene: TRBJ2-7; v_gene: TRBV4-3; abundance: .; CDR3nt: TGCGCCAGCAGCCAAGTGGAGGGAGAATCCTACGAGCAGTACTTC; CDR3aa: CASSQVEGESYEQYF
d_gene: .; j_gene: TRBJ1-1; v_gene: TRBV5-1; abundance: .; CDR3nt: TGCGCCAGCAGCTTGAAAGGGGACACTGAAGCTTTCTTT; CDR3aa: CASSLKGDTEAFF
d_gene: .; j_gene: TRBJ2-7; v_gene: TRBV6-1; abundance: .; CDR3nt: TGTGCCAGCAGTGAACCTATCGGGAGAACCCCCTACGAGCAGTACTTC; CDR3aa: CASSEPIGRTPYEQYF
d_gene: .; j_gene: TRBJ2-2; v_gene: TRBV28; abundance: .; CDR3nt: TGTGCCAGCAGTTTGGGGGACTCAGGGAACCAGAACACCGGGGAGCTGTTTTTT; CDR3aa: CASSLGDSGNQNTGELFF
d_gene: .; j_gene: TRBJ1-1; v_gene: TRBV28; abundance: .; CDR3nt: TGTGCCAGCACCGGACGGGAGTCATCTGAAGCTTTCTTT; CDR3aa: CASTGRESSEAFF
d_gene: .; j_gene: TRBJ2-1; v_gene: TRBV28; abundance: few; CDR3nt: TGTGCCAGCAGTTTTGGAGGGAGCCCTGAGCAGTTCTTC; CDR3aa: CASSFGGSPEQFF
d_gene: TRBD2; j_gene: TRBJ2-3; v_gene: TRBV5-1; abundance: once; CDR3nt: TGCGCCAGTAGCAATACGGGACTAGCGGGAGCAGATACGCAGTATTTT; CDR3aa: CASSNTGLAGADTQYF
d_gene: .; j_gene: TRBJ2-3; v_gene: TRBV29-1; abundance: .; CDR3nt: TGCAGCGGGCTCAGAAGAGATACGCAGTATTTT; CDR3aa: CSGLRRDTQYF
d_gene: .; j_gene: TRBJ1-5; v_gene: TRBV20-1; abundance: .; CDR3nt: TGCAGTGCTAGAGGAACTACCGGCGGCAATCAGCCCCAGCATTTT; CDR3aa: CSARGTTGGNQPQHF
d_gene: TRBD1; j_gene: TRBJ2-5; v_gene: TRBV29-1; abundance: few; CDR3nt: TGCAGCGCCAACACAGGGGTAGAGACCCAGTACTTC; CDR3aa: CSANTGVETQYF
d_gene: .; j_gene: TRBJ2-2; v_gene: TRBV11-2; abundance: few; CDR3nt: TGTGCCAGCAGCTTAGATCATCGGCAGGGCTCCGGGGAGCTGTTTTTT; CDR3aa: CASSLDHRQGSGELFF
d_gene: TRBD1; j_gene: TRBJ2-7; v_gene: TRBV11-3; abundance: .; CDR3nt: TGTGCCAGCAGCTACAAACCGGGACAGGGAGCCGAGCAGTACTTC; CDR3aa: CASSYKPGQGAEQYF
d_gene: TRBD1; j_gene: TRBJ1-4; v_gene: TRBV7-6; abundance: .; CDR3nt: TGTGCCAGCAGCTTAGGAGGGGGCGATGAAAAACTGTTTTTT; CDR3aa: CASSLGGGDEKLFF
d_gene: .; j_gene: TRBJ1-5; v_gene: TRBV28; abundance: few; CDR3nt: TGTGCCAGCAGTTTTTCTAGCAATCAGCCCCAGCATTTT; CDR3aa: CASSFSSNQPQHF
d_gene: .; j_gene: TRBJ2-4; v_gene: TRBV7-8; abundance: .; CDR3nt: TGTGCCAGCAGATCTTCGACAGGACAAACGTACTTC; CDR3aa: CASRSSTGQTYF
d_gene: TRBD1; j_gene: TRBJ2-5; v_gene: TRBV4-1; abundance: .; CDR3nt: TGCGCCAGCAGCCAGGGGGACAGGTTACAAGAGACCCAGTACTTC; CDR3aa: CASSQGDRLQETQYF